These T cell receptor beta chains were read from a single sample in a study of shared clonotypes between healthy human individuals. Here immunoSEQ multiplex PCR was the method, and the copy in TCRdb shows in-frame clones only, minus some. In the table there are some 240,000 clones, 65% to 70% of which are singletons. Sequencing input: memory CD4+ T cells sorted from blood. The receptors were sampled from a man younger than 45 in good health. The CDR3 runs from the conserved cysteine through the conserved F or W. D genes are given only for firm matches. Not every row has a clone size; where given, it reads once, few, many or a size class.

>NA|NA|TRBV7-6|TRBJ2-2
CASSKTARELTGELFF
TGTGCCAGCAGCAAGACAGCCCGGGAACTCACCGGGGAGCTGTTTTTT
>TRBD1|NA|TRBV9|TRBJ2-1
CASSSRETGISYNEQFF
TGTGCCAGCAGCTCCCGAGAGACAGGGATCAGCTACAATGAGCAGTTCTTC
>TRBD2|few|TRBV2|TRBJ2-7
CASTVTSDGEQYF
TGTGCCAGCACTGTGACTAGCGACGGCGAGCAGTACTTC
>TRBD2|NA|TRBV5-4|TRBJ2-7
CASSAGLAGIDEQYF
TGTGCCAGCAGCGCGGGACTAGCGGGAATCGACGAGCAGTACTTC
>NA|NA|TRBV11-3|TRBJ2-1
CASSLYPSYNEQFF
TGTGCCAGCAGCTTATACCCCTCCTACAATGAGCAGTTCTTC
>TRBD1|once|TRBV27|TRBJ2-6
CASSPRGQGANVLTF
TGTGCCAGCAGTCCCAGGGGGCAAGGGGCCAACGTCCTGACTTTC
>NA|once|TRBV29-1|TRBJ2-3
CSVDPPGSWTDTQYF
TGCAGCGTTGACCCGCCCGGGAGTTGGACAGATACGCAGTATTTT
>NA|NA|TRBV7-9|TRBJ2-7
CASSLRRGNEQYF
TGTGCCAGCAGCCTTAGGAGGGGGAACGAGCAGTACTTC
>NA|NA|TRBV19|TRBJ1-3
CASIDIVGRGNF
NA
>TRBD1|many|TRBV9|TRBJ2-1
CASSAAGTGSYNEQFF
TGTGCCAGCAGCGCGGCCGGGACAGGATCCTACAATGAGCAGTTCTTC
>NA|once|TRBV11-2|TRBJ2-7
CASSLTVSYEQYF
TGTGCCAGCAGCTTGACAGTCTCCTACGAGCAGTACTTC
>NA|NA|TRBV11-2|TRBJ1-3
CASSLDRENTIYF
TGTGCCAGCAGCTTAGATCGGGAAAACACCATATATTTT
>NA|NA|TRBV7-2|TRBJ2-5
CASSRYQETQYF
TGTGCCAGCAGCCGGTACCAAGAGACCCAGTACTTC
>NA|NA|TRBV19|TRBJ2-7
CASSSGAKASYEQYF
TGTGCCAGTAGTTCGGGGGCTAAAGCGTCCTACGAGCAGTACTTC
>NA|few|TRBV6-5|TRBJ1-3
CATASGNTIYF
TGTGCCACGGCTTCAGGAAACACCATATATTTT
>NA|NA|TRBV23-1|TRBJ1-5
CASSQYPREEFDQPQHF
TGCGCCAGCAGTCAATACCCCAGGGAAGAGTTTGATCAGCCCCAGCATTTT
>NA|once|TRBV28|TRBJ1-2
CASSLRNNYGYTF
TGTGCCAGCAGTTTAAGGAACAACTATGGCTACACCTTC
>NA|NA|TRBV6-6|TRBJ2-7
CASSYLSGAYEQYF
TGTGCCAGCAGTTACCTCTCGGGAGCCTACGAGCAGTACTTC
>NA|NA|TRBV28|TRBJ1-5
CASTRSGVNQPQHF
TGTGCCAGCACCAGGAGCGGGGTAAATCAGCCCCAGCATTTT
>TRBD2|once|TRBV25-1|TRBJ2-2
CASSEWATGTSDIGELFF
TGTGCCAGCAGTGAATGGGCGACCGGGACTAGCGATATCGGGGAGCTGTTTTTT
>NA|few|TRBV10-1|TRBJ2-3
CASSVGGGSTDTQYF
TGCGCCAGCAGTGTTGGCGGAGGGAGCACAGATACGCAGTATTTT
>NA|NA|TRBV7-6|TRBJ2-7
CASSLGTSLEQYF
TGTGCCAGCAGCTTAGGGACATCCCTCGAGCAGTACTTC
>NA|NA|TRBV9|TRBJ1-2
CASSVQDGTYGYTF
TGTGCCAGCAGCGTCCAGGACGGAACCTATGGCTACACCTTC
>NA|NA|TRBV2|TRBJ2-3
CASTDLTDTQYF
TGTGCCAGCACGGACCTGACAGATACGCAGTATTTT
>TRBD2|NA|TRBV29-1|TRBJ2-1
CSGDPGLAGGNEQFF
TGCAGCGGGGACCCCGGACTAGCGGGAGGTAATGAGCAGTTCTTC
>TRBD2|NA|TRBV9|TRBJ2-5
CASNVDSGMEGETQYF
TGTGCCAGCAACGTAGATAGCGGGATGGAAGGAGAGACCCAGTACTTC
>NA|few|TRBV6-4|TRBJ2-7
CASSVGPGDSYEQYF
TGTGCCAGCTCCGTAGGACCGGGTGACTCCTACGAGCAGTACTTC
>TRBD1|NA|TRBV15|TRBJ1-5
CATSRDRGENQPQHF
TGTGCCACCAGCAGGGACAGGGGGGAAAATCAGCCCCAGCATTTT
>TRBD1|NA|TRBV4-1|TRBJ2-3
CASSQETTGSVADTQYF
TGCGCCAGCAGCCAAGAGACGACAGGGAGTGTTGCAGATACGCAGTATTTT
>NA|NA|TRBV27|TRBJ2-5
CASSRNPPAAARRETQYF
TGTGCCAGCAGTCGAAACCCCCCAGCAGCGGCACGCAGGGAGACCCAGTACTTC
>NA|NA|TRBV2|TRBJ1-2
CASKRGGRGAPGGTF
TGTGCCAGCAAGAGAGGTGGCAGGGGAGCCCCTGGGGGTACCTTC
>NA|NA|TRBV5-1|TRBJ2-3
CASSLAQGLDTQYF
TGCGCCAGCAGCTTGGCCCAGGGTCTAGATACGCAGTATTTT
>TRBD2|few|TRBV28|TRBJ2-2
CASSLPSGLMNTGELFF
TGTGCCAGCAGTTTACCTAGCGGGCTCATGAACACCGGGGAGCTGTTTTTT
>TRBD1|once|TRBV19|TRBJ2-5
CASSSHLTGGRSPGETQYF
TGTGCCAGTAGTAGCCACTTGACAGGGGGAAGGTCACCAGGGGAGACCCAGTACTTC
>NA|NA|TRBV2|TRBJ2-1
CASRVISDEQFF
TGTGCCAGCAGGGTTATTAGCGATGAGCAGTTCTTC
>NA|NA|TRBV30|TRBJ2-1
CAWNFNNEQFF
TGTGCCTGGAACTTTAACAATGAGCAGTTCTTC
>TRBD1|NA|TRBV10-3|TRBJ2-7
CAISGGQGTHSLEQYF
TGTGCCATCAGTGGAGGACAGGGGACTCACTCCTTAGAGCAGTACTTC
>NA|NA|TRBV28|TRBJ1-1
CASSPLGTEAFF
TGTGCCAGCAGTCCCCTCGGGACTGAAGCTTTCTTT
>NA|NA|TRBV10-1|TRBJ2-1
CASSESGNNEQFF
TGCGCCAGCAGTGAGTCCGGGAACAATGAGCAGTTCTTC
>NA|many|TRBV18|TRBJ2-1
CASSPQWSNEQFF
TGTGCCAGCTCACCGCAGTGGAGCAATGAGCAGTTCTTC
>NA|NA|TRBV5-6|TRBJ2-1
CASSFIPASRNNKQFF
TGTGCCAGCAGCTTCATTCCGGCTAGCAGGAATAATAAGCAGTTCTTC
>TRBD1|NA|TRBV2|TRBJ2-1
CASNRQGPYNEQFF
TGTGCCAGCAATAGACAGGGACCTTACAATGAGCAGTTCTTC
>NA|NA|TRBV5-1|TRBJ2-3
CASFATFSTDTQYF
TGCGCCAGCTTTGCTACCTTTAGCACAGATACGCAGTATTTT
>TRBD1|NA|TRBV7-9|TRBJ2-5
CASDSGTEQETQYF
TGTGCCAGCGACTCCGGGACAGAGCAAGAGACCCAGTACTTC
>TRBD1|NA|TRBV11-3|TRBJ2-1
CASSRGQGLRQFF
TGTGCCAGCAGCCGAGGACAGGGTCTTAGGCAGTTCTTC
>TRBD1|NA|TRBV28|TRBJ1-4
CASSSDRGREKLFF
TGTGCCAGCAGCTCGGACAGGGGCAGAGAAAAACTGTTTTTT
>NA|few|TRBV28|TRBJ1-3
CASSFSAAAGNTIYF
TGTGCCAGCAGTTTCTCGGCAGCCGCTGGAAACACCATATATTTT
>NA|NA|TRBV20-1|TRBJ1-1
CSVYTTEAFF
TGCAGTGTTTATACCACTGAAGCTTTCTTT
>TRBD2|NA|TRBV6-4|TRBJ2-3
CASSVGLAGTDTQYF
TGTGCCAGCAGTGTGGGACTAGCGGGCACAGATACGCAGTATTTT
>TRBD1|NA|TRBV5-1|TRBJ2-1
CASSLGAQSGQVFQSYNEQFF
TGCGCCAGCAGCTTGGGCGCACAATCGGGACAGGTATTCCAATCCTACAATGAGCAGTTCTTC
>NA|NA|TRBV28|TRBJ1-4
CASSLTRQGWEKLFF
TGTGCCAGCAGTTTAACCCGCCAGGGTTGGGAAAAACTGTTTTTT
>NA|NA|TRBV6-1|TRBJ2-7
CASSLAVYEQYF
TGTGCCAGCTCCTTAGCGGTATACGAGCAGTACTTC
>TRBD2|NA|TRBV2|TRBJ2-3
CASRESGLAWVSTSSTDTQYF
TGTGCCAGCAGGGAGAGTGGACTAGCTTGGGTCTCCACTTCTAGCACAGATACGCAGTATTTT
>NA|NA|TRBV5-1|TRBJ2-6
CASSLGGTGANVLTF
TGCGCCAGCAGCTTGGGAGGTACGGGGGCCAACGTCCTGACTTTC
>NA|NA|TRBV15|TRBJ2-7
CATSRSLTAYSYEQYF
TGTGCCACCAGCCGATCACTTACAGCCTACTCCTACGAGCAGTACTTC
>TRBD2|NA|TRBV2|TRBJ2-2
CASRGGLAGEGTGELFF
TGTGCCAGCAGGGGGGGACTAGCGGGAGAAGGGACCGGGGAGCTGTTTTTT
>TRBD2|few|TRBV10-1|TRBJ2-7
CASRGTSGSVAYEQYF
TGCGCCAGCAGGGGGACTAGCGGGAGCGTGGCCTACGAGCAGTACTTC